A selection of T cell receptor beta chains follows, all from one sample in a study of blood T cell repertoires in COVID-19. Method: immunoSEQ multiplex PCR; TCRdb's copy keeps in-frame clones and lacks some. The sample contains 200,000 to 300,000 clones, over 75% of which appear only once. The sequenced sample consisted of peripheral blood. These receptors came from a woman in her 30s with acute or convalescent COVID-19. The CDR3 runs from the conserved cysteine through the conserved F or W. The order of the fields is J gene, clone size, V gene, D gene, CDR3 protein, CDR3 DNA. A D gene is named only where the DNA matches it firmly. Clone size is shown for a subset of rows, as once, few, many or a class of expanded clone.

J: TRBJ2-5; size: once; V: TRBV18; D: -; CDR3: CASSLLPPGPQETQYF; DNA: TGTGCCAGCTCACTACTCCCACCTGGGCCCCAAGAGACCCAGTACTTC
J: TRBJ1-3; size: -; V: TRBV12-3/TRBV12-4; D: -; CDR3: CASSKTSRNTIYF; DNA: TGTGCCAGCAGCAAGACAAGCAGAAACACCATATATTTT
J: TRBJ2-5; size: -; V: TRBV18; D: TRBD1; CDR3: CASSLGTGVKETQYF; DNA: TGTGCCAGCTCACTCGGGACAGGGGTTAAGGAGACCCAGTACTTC
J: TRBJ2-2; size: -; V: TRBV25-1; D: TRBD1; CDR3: CASSDTGGTGELFF; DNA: TGTGCCAGCAGTGATACAGGGGGCACCGGGGAGCTGTTTTTT
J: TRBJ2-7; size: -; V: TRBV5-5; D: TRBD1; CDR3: CASSLAGQGYEQYF; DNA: TGTGCCAGCAGCTTGGCAGGACAGGGCTACGAGCAGTACTTC
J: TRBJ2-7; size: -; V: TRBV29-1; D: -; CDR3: CSVEIWAGINEQYF; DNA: TGCAGCGTTGAGATTTGGGCAGGGATTAACGAGCAGTACTTC
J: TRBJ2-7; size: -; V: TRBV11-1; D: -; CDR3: CASSFSPSPFYEQYF; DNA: TGTGCCAGCAGCTTTTCGCCTAGCCCCTTCTACGAGCAGTACTTC
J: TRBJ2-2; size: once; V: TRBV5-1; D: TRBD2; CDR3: CASSGTSGTQTGELFF; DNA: TGCGCCAGCAGCGGGACTAGCGGGACCCAAACCGGGGAGCTGTTTTTT
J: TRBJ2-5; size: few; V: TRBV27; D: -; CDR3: CASSSGRVQETQYF; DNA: TGTGCCAGCAGTTCCGGGCGGGTCCAAGAGACCCAGTACTTC
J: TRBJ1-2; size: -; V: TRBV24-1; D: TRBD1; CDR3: CATSDTRGQGPLGYTF; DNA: TGTGCCACCAGTGATACCCGGGGACAGGGCCCCCTTGGCTACACCTTC
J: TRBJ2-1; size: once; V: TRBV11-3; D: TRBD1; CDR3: CASSSLTGRANEQFF; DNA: TGTGCCAGCAGCTCCCTGACAGGGCGTGCGAATGAGCAGTTCTTC
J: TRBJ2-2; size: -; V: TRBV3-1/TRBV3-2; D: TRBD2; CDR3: CASSQGLAGGRTGELFF; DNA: TGTGCCAGCAGCCAAGGGCTAGCGGGAGGGAGAACCGGGGAGCTGTTTTTT
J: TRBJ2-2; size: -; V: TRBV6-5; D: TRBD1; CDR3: CASTRDSQVGELFF; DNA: TGTGCCAGCACTCGGGACAGCCAAGTGGGGGAGCTGTTTTTT
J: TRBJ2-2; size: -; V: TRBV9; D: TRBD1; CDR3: CASSGLGPGQGVIGELFF; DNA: TGTGCCAGCAGCGGTCTTGGTCCGGGACAGGGGGTAATCGGGGAGCTGTTTTTT
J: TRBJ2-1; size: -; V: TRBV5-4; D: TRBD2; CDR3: CASSLEFAGGLDEQFF; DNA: TGTGCCAGCAGCTTGGAGTTTGCGGGGGGGCTCGATGAGCAGTTCTTC
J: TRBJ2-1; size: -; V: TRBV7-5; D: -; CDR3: CARCDEQFF; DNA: TGTGCCAGGTGCGATGAGCAGTTCTTC
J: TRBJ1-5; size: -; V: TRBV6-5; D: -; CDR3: CASRRRLDSNQPQHF; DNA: TGTGCCAGCAGACGTAGACTTGATAGCAATCAGCCCCAGCATTTT
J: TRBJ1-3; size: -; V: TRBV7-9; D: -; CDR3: CASSLGGGGSGNTIYF; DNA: TGTGCCAGCAGCCTCGGAGGGGGGGGCTCTGGAAACACCATATATTTT